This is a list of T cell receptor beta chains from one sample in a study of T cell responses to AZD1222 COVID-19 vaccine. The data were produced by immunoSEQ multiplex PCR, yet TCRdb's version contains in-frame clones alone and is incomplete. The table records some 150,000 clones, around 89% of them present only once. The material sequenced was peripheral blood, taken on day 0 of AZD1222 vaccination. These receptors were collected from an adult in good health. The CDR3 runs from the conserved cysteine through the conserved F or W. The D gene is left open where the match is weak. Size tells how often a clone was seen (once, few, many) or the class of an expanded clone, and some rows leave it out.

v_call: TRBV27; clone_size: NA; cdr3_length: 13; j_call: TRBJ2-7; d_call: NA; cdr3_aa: CASRSGLSYEQYF; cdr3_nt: TGTGCCAGCAGAAGCGGACTCTCCTACGAGCAGTACTTC
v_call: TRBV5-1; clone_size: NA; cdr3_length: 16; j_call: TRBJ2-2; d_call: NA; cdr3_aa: CASSFSSGSNTGELFF; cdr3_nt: TGCGCCAGCAGCTTCAGTAGCGGTTCGAACACCGGGGAGCTGTTTTTT
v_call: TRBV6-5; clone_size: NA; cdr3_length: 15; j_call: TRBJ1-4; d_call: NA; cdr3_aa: CASSSQYATNEKLFF; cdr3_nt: TGTGCCAGCAGTTCCCAGTACGCAACTAATGAAAAACTGTTTTTT
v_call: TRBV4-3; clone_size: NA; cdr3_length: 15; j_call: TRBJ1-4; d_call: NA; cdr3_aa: CASSQGGAPSEKLFF; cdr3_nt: TGCGCCAGCAGCCAAGGGGGGGCCCCGAGCGAAAAACTGTTTTTT
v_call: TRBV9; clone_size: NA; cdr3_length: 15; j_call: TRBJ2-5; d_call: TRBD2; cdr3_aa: CASSVMASGGETQYF; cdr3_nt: TGTGCCAGCAGCGTAATGGCTAGCGGGGGAGAGACCCAGTACTTC
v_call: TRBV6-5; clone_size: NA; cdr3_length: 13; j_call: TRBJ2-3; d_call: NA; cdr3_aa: CASRKQGRDTQYF; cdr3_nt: TGTGCCAGCAGAAAACAGGGACGAGATACGCAGTATTTT
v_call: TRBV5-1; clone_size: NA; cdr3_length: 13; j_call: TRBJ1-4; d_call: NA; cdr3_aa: CASSTDSNEKLFF; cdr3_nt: TGCGCCAGCAGCACCGACAGTAATGAAAAACTGTTTTTT
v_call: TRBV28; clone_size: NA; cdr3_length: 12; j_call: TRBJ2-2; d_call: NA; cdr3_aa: CASSFLSGELFF; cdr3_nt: TGTGCCAGCAGTTTTTTATCCGGGGAGCTGTTTTTT
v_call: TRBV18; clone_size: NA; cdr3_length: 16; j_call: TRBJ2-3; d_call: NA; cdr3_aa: CASSPAGTPSGDTQYF; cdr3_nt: TGTGCCAGCTCACCGGCAGGGACCCCATCGGGGGATACGCAGTATTTT
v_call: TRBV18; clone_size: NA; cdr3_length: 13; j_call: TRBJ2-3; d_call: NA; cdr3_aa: CASSPGGADTQYF; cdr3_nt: TGTGCCAGCTCACCAGGTGGGGCAGATACGCAGTATTTT
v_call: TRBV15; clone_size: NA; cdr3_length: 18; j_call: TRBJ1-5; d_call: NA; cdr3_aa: CATSRVGAPGHSNQPQHF; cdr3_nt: TGTGCCACCAGCAGAGTGGGGGCCCCGGGACACAGCAATCAGCCCCAGCATTTT
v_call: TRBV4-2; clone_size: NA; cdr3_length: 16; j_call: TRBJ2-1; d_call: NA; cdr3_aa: CASSQDGGGLGDEQFF; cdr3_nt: TGTGCCAGCAGCCAAGATGGTGGCGGCCTCGGCGATGAGCAGTTCTTC
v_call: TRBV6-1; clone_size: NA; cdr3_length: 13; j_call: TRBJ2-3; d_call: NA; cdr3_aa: CASSEIPGNTQYF; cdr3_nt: TGTGCCAGCAGTGAAATACCCGGAAATACGCAGTATTTT
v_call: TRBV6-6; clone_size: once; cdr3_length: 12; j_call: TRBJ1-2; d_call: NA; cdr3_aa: CASREGVNGYTF; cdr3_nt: TGTGCCAGCAGGGAAGGGGTCAATGGCTACACCTTC
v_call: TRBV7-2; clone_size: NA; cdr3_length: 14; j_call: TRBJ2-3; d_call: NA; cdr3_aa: CASSLRPATDTQYF; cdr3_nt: TGTGCCAGCAGCCTCAGGCCAGCCACAGATACGCAGTATTTT
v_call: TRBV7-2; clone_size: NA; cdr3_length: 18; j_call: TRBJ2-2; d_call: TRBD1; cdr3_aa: CASSPRIGQGGNTGELFF; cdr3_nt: TGTGCCAGCAGCCCACGAATCGGACAGGGGGGGAACACCGGGGAGCTGTTTTTT
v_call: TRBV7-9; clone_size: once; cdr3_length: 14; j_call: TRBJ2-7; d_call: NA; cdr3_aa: CASSRGYGSYEQYF; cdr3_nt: TGTGCCAGCAGCCGAGGCTACGGATCCTACGAGCAGTACTTC
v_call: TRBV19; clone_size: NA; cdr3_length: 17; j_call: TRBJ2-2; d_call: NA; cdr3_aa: CASSIVSLTVTTGELFF; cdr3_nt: TGTGCCAGTAGTATAGTCTCCTTAACAGTTACCACCGGGGAGCTGTTTTTT
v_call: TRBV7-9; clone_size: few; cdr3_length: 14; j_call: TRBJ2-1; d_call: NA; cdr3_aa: CASSLALGGDEQFF; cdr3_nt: TGTGCCAGCAGCTTAGCGCTAGGAGGCGATGAGCAGTTCTTC
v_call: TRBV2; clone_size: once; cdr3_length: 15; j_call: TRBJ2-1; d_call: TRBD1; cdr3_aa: CASSVQGDPQNEQFF; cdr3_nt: TGTGCCAGCAGTGTCCAGGGGGACCCTCAAAATGAGCAGTTCTTC
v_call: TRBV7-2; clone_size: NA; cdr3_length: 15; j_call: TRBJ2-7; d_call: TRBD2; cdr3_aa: CASSLSAGGGIEQYF; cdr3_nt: TGTGCCAGCAGCTTAAGCGCGGGGGGAGGAATCGAGCAGTACTTC
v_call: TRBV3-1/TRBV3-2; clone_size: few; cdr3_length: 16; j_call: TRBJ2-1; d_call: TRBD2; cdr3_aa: CASSQGAGGTYNEQFF; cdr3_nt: TGTGCCAGCAGCCAAGGGGCGGGGGGGACCTACAATGAGCAGTTCTTC
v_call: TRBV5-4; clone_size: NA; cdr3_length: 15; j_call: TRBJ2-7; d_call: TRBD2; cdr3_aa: CASSYTGLAGHEQYF; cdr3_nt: TGTGCCAGCAGCTATACGGGACTAGCGGGGCACGAGCAGTACTTC
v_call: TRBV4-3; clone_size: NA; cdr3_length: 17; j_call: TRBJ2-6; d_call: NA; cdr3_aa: CASSQSVGVSGANVLTF; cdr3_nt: TGCGCCAGCAGCCAATCAGTCGGGGTCTCTGGGGCCAACGTCCTGACTTTC
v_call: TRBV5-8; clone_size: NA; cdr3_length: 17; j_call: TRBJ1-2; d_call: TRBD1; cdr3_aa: CASSLEGTAISLLGYTF; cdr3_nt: TGTGCCAGCAGCTTGGAAGGGACAGCCATTTCCCTTCTTGGCTACACCTTC
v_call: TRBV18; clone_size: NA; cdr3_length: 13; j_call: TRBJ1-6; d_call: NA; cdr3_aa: CASSPGGQGSLHF; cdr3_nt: TGTGCCAGCTCACCAGGGGGACAAGGATCCCTCCACTTT
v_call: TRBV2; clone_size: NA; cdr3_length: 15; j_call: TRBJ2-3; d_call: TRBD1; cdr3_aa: CASSEGGQWADTQYF; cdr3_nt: TGTGCCAGCTCGGAAGGGGGACAGTGGGCAGATACGCAGTATTTT
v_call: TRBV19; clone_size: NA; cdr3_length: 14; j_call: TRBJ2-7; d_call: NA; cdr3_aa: CASSIQGTSYEQYF; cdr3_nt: TGTGCCAGTAGTATCCAGGGGACCAGCTACGAGCAGTACTTC
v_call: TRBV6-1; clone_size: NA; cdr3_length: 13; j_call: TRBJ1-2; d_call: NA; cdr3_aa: CASSATGSYGYTF; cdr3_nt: TGTGCCAGCAGTGCGACAGGTTCTTATGGCTACACCTTC
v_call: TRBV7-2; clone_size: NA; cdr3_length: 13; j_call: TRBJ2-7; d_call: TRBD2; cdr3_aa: CASSRAGGFEQYF; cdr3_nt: TGTGCCAGCAGCCGGGCGGGGGGGTTCGAGCAGTACTTC
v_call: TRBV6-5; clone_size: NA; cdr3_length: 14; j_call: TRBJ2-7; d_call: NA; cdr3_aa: CASSFGTSSYEQYF; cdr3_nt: TGTGCCAGCAGTTTCGGGACCAGCTCCTACGAGCAGTACTTC
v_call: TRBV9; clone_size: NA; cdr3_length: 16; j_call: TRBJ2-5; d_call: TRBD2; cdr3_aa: CASSLQGLAGGETQYF; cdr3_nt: TGTGCCAGCAGCCTCCAGGGGCTAGCGGGGGGAGAGACCCAGTACTTC
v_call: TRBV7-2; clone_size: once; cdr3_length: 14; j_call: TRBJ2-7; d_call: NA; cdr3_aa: CASSLGLGVDEQYF; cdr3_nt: TGTGCCAGCAGCTTGGGACTTGGGGTTGACGAGCAGTACTTC
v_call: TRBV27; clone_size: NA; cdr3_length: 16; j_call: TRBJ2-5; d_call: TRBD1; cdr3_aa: CASSGPGQGRQETQYF; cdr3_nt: TGTGCCAGCAGTGGACCGGGACAGGGAAGGCAAGAGACCCAGTACTTC
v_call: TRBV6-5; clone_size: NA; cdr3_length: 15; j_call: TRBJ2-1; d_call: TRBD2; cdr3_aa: CASGYGGAGGNEQFF; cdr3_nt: TGTGCCAGCGGTTACGGGGGGGCCGGAGGCAATGAGCAGTTCTTC
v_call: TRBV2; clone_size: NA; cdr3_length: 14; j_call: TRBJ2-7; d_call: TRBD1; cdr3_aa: CASSGSGGSSEQYF; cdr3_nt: TGTGCCAGCAGTGGCTCAGGGGGTTCCTCCGAGCAGTACTTC
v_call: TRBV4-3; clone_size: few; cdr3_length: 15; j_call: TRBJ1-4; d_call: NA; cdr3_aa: CAPSRQQSTNEKLFF; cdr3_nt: TGCGCCCCCAGCCGACAGCAGAGCACTAATGAAAAACTGTTTTTT
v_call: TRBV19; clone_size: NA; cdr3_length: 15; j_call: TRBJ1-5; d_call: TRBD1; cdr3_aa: CASRGQGYSNQPQHF; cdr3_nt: TGTGCCAGTAGAGGACAGGGCTATAGCAATCAGCCCCAGCATTTT
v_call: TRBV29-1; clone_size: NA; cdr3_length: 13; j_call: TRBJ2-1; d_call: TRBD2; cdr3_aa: CSVLTSGGAEQFF; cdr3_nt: TGCAGCGTCTTGACTAGCGGGGGGGCTGAGCAGTTCTTC
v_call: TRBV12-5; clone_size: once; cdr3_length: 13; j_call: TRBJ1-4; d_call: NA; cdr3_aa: CASGLAGSEKLFF; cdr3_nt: TGTGCTAGTGGTTTAGCAGGAAGTGAAAAACTGTTTTTT